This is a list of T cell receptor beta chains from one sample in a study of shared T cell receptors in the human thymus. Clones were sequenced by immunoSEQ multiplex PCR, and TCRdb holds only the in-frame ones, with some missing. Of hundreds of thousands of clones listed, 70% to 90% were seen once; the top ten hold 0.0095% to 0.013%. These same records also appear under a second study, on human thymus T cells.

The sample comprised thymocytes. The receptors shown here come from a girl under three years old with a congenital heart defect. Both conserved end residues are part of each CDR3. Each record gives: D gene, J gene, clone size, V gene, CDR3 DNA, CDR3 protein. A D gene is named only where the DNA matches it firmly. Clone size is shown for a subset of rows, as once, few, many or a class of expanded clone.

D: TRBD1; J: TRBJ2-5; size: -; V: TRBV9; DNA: TGTGCCAGCAGCCGGGACAGTCCGGGGGAGACCCAGTACTTC; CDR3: CASSRDSPGETQYF
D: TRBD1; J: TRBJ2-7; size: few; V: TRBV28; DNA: TGTGCCAGCAGTTGGGACAGTCAGGAGCAGTACTTC; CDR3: CASSWDSQEQYF
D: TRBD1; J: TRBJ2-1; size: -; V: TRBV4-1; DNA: TGCGCCAGCAGCCAAGGACAGGGGGACAATGAGCAGTTCTTC; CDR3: CASSQGQGDNEQFF
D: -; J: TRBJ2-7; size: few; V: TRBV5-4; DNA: TGTGCCAGCAGCTTGGACCGCACTGACTACGAGCAGTACTTC; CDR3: CASSLDRTDYEQYF
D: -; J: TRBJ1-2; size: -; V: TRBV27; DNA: TGTGCCAGCAGTCCTCTTACAGGGACCTATGGCTACACCTTC; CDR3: CASSPLTGTYGYTF
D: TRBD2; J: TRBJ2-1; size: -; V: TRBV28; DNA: TGTGCCAGCAAGGGGCGGGGGTGGTCCTACAATGAGCAGTTCTTC; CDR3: CASKGRGWSYNEQFF
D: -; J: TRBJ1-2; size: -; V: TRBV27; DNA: TGTGCCGCAGCGGGGGCTAACTATGGCTACACCTTC; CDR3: CAAAGANYGYTF
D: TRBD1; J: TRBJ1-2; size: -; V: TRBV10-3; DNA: TGTGCCATCAGTGAGGAGACAGGGCTGCGTTGTGGCTACACCTTC; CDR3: CAISEETGLRCGYTF
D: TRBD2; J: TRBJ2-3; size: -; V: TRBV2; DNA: TGTGCCAGCAGCAAAAGTGGGACTAGCGGGGGGTCAGATACGCAGTATTTT; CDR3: CASSKSGTSGGSDTQYF
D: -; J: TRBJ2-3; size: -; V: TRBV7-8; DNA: TGTGCCAGCAGCTTACGGGCGGGCAAAAGCACAGATACGCAGTATTTT; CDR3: CASSLRAGKSTDTQYF
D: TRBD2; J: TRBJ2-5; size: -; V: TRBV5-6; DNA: TGTGCCAGCAGCTTGGTGGTACTAGCGGGGGACGGAGAGACCCAGTACTTC; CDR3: CASSLVVLAGDGETQYF
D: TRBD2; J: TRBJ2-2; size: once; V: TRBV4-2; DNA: TGTGCCAGCAGCCAAGATACCCCGGGGGGCACCGGGGAGCTGTTTTTT; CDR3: CASSQDTPGGTGELFF